A selection of T cell receptor beta chains follows, all from one sample in a study of CD8 T cells in Susac syndrome. TCRdb recomputed calls from the immunoSEQ multiplex PCR reads with MiXCR, one row per CDR3 protein. The sample holds roughly 86,000 distinct CDR3 sequences, around 96% seen once. Sequenced sample: CD8+ T cells from PBMCs. The receptors shown here come from a human donor with Susac syndrome. CDR3s include the opening cysteine and the closing phenylalanine or tryptophan. D genes are given only for firm matches. Expanded clones are given a class, and other clones once, few, many or no size at all.

TRBV19	.	TRBJ1-1	.	CASREPNGAFF	TGTGCCAGTCGGGAACCTAACGGAGCTTTCTTT
TRBV19	.	TRBJ1-5	.	CASSIVAGGDQPQHF	TGTGCCAGTAGTATTGTAGCGGGCGGAGATCAGCCCCAGCATTTT
TRBV15	TRBD1	TRBJ1-5	few	CATSPGTAYSNQPQHF	TGTGCCACCAGCCCCGGGACAGCCTATAGCAATCAGCCCCAGCATTTT
TRBV9	.	TRBJ1-4	.	CASSVDTGASNEKLFF	TGTGCCAGCAGCGTAGATACGGGGGCATCTAATGAAAAACTGTTTTTT
TRBV28	.	TRBJ1-3	once	CASSVTISGNTIYF	TGTGCCAGCAGTGTCACGATCTCTGGAAACACCATATATTTT
TRBV15	TRBD1	TRBJ2-5	.	CATSPGQEPETQYF	TGTGCCACCAGCCCTGGACAGGAACCAGAGACCCAGTACTTC
TRBV12-3/TRBV12-4	.	TRBJ1-2	.	CASSPTAVYGYTF	TGTGCCAGCAGTCCCACCGCAGTCTATGGCTACACCTTC
TRBV29-1	TRBD1	TRBJ2-7	.	CSVGQGVSYEQYF	TGCAGCGTGGGACAGGGGGTCTCCTACGAGCAGTACTTC
TRBV7-8	.	TRBJ1-1	.	CASSLGPATTEAFF	TGTGCCAGCAGCTTAGGGCCCGCCACCACTGAAGCTTTCTTT
TRBV5-1	.	TRBJ2-5	.	CASSLAGRGYETQYF	TGCGCCAGCAGCTTGGCGGGCAGGGGTTATGAGACCCAGTACTTC
TRBV6-6	.	TRBJ1-3	once	CASRPGLDRGNTIYF	TGTGCCAGCAGGCCCGGACTGGATAGAGGAAACACCATATATTTT
TRBV30	.	TRBJ2-1	.	CAWSPTEPQQFF	TGTGCCTGGAGTCCCACCGAGCCGCAGCAGTTCTTC
TRBV27	.	TRBJ2-7	.	CASSAQTGPYEQYF	TGTGCCAGCAGTGCCCAGACAGGACCATACGAGCAGTACTTC
TRBV30	.	TRBJ2-4	.	CAWSDPLQGKAKNIQYF	TGTGCCTGGAGTGACCCTCTCCAGGGGAAAGCCAAAAACATTCAGTACTTC
TRBV20-1	.	TRBJ2-3	.	CSASVGQERGTDTQYF	TGCAGTGCCAGCGTCGGTCAGGAGAGGGGCACAGATACGCAGTATTTT
TRBV14	TRBD2	TRBJ2-7	few	CASSQDVSSGSYEQYF	TGTGCCAGCAGCCAAGATGTGTCTAGCGGGAGTTACGAGCAGTACTTC
TRBV29-1	.	TRBJ2-5	.	CSVEISSQETQYF	TGCAGCGTTGAAATTTCTAGCCAAGAGACCCAGTACTTC
TRBV11-2	.	TRBJ1-1	.	CASTRWRGNTEAFF	TGTGCCAGCACCCGGTGGAGGGGGAACACTGAAGCTTTCTTT
TRBV30	.	TRBJ2-3	.	CAWDDVPSTDTQYF	TGTGCCTGGGACGACGTTCCTAGCACAGATACGCAGTATTTT
TRBV7-2	TRBD2	TRBJ2-2	.	CASSLAGTGELFF	TGTGCCAGCAGTCTAGCGGGTACCGGGGAGCTGTTTTTT
TRBV15	.	TRBJ2-7	.	CATSRDQGLREQYF	TGTGCCACCAGCAGAGATCAGGGGCTGAGAGAGCAGTACTTC
TRBV19	TRBD1	TRBJ2-5	.	CASSIATRGNLETQYF	TGTGCCAGTAGTATTGCGACCAGGGGGAATCTGGAGACCCAGTACTTC
TRBV29-1	.	TRBJ2-5	.	CSVGPQETQYF	TGCAGCGTAGGACCACAAGAGACCCAGTACTTC
TRBV27	.	TRBJ2-7	.	CASSPGPASYEQYF	TGTGCCAGCAGTCCGGGACCCGCCTCCTACGAGCAGTACTTC
TRBV29-1	.	TRBJ2-2	few	CSVERPTPNTGELFF	TGCAGCGTTGAGAGGCCGACACCGAACACCGGGGAGCTGTTTTTT
TRBV6-5	.	TRBJ1-6	once	CASSYSRDNSPLHF	TGTGCCAGCAGTTACTCGAGGGACAATTCACCCCTCCACTTT
TRBV30	.	TRBJ1-2	.	CAWRQAMGGYTF	TGTGCCTGGAGACAGGCCATGGGAGGCTACACCTTC
TRBV28	.	TRBJ1-2	.	CASSPEPGYGYTF	TGTGCCAGCAGCCCAGAACCAGGCTATGGCTACACCTTC
TRBV20-1	.	TRBJ2-7	.	CSARGSHSYEQYF	TGCAGTGCTAGGGGCTCACACTCCTACGAGCAGTACTTC
TRBV30	.	TRBJ2-5	once	CAWRRGTQETQYF	TGTGCCTGGAGACGGGGAACCCAAGAGACCCAGTACTTC
TRBV20-1	.	TRBJ2-5	.	CSAFGGIGETQYF	TGCAGTGCTTTCGGGGGTATAGGGGAGACCCAGTACTTC
TRBV30	TRBD2	TRBJ2-3	.	CAWSVQAGGTDTQYF	TGTGCCTGGAGTGTACAAGCGGGGGGCACAGATACGCAGTATTTT
TRBV3-1	TRBD2	TRBJ2-5	.	CASSDPTNSGIEETQYF	TGTGCCAGCAGCGATCCTACTAATAGCGGGATAGAAGAGACCCAGTACTTC
TRBV7-2	TRBD1	TRBJ1-2	.	CASSLGGQGATNYGYTF	TGTGCCAGCAGCTTAGGAGGACAGGGCGCCACTAACTATGGCTACACCTTC
TRBV12-3/TRBV12-4	TRBD1	TRBJ2-7	.	CASSLIDRGYEQYF	TGTGCCAGCAGTTTAATTGACAGGGGGTACGAGCAGTACTTC
TRBV27	.	TRBJ1-1	.	CASNQEGPNTEAFF	TGTGCCAGTAATCAGGAGGGCCCCAACACTGAAGCTTTCTTT
TRBV30	TRBD2	TRBJ2-4	.	CAWAGTSGAKLAKNIQYF	TGTGCCTGGGCCGGGACTAGCGGGGCGAAATTAGCCAAAAACATTCAGTACTTC
TRBV19	.	TRBJ2-3	.	CASVRDGSTDTQYF	TGTGCCAGCGTCCGGGACGGGAGCACAGATACGCAGTATTTT
TRBV30	.	TRBJ1-1	.	CAWSLEKNTEAFF	TGTGCCTGGAGTCTTGAAAAGAACACTGAAGCTTTCTTT
TRBV9	TRBD1	TRBJ2-7	.	CASSVETGETYEQYF	TGTGCCAGCAGCGTAGAGACAGGGGAAACCTACGAGCAGTACTTC
TRBV29-1	TRBD2	TRBJ2-1	.	CSVYSGGPENEQFF	TGCAGCGTCTACTCGGGGGGGCCGGAAAATGAGCAGTTCTTC
TRBV6-2/TRBV6-3	TRBD1	TRBJ2-7	.	CASSYYPGQGNYEQYF	TGTGCCAGCAGTTATTATCCGGGACAGGGGAATTACGAGCAGTACTTC
TRBV20-1	.	TRBJ1-6	.	CSAGSGAYNSPLHF	TGCAGTGCCGGATCGGGGGCTTATAATTCACCCCTCCACTTT
TRBV29-1	.	TRBJ1-5	.	CSVAAGRNQPQHF	TGCAGCGTTGCGGCGGGGAGAAATCAGCCCCAGCATTTT
TRBV3-1	TRBD2	TRBJ2-1	.	CASSQDIGTRYESEQFF	TGTGCCAGCAGCCAAGATATCGGGACTAGGTATGAGAGTGAGCAGTTCTTC
TRBV20-1	TRBD1	TRBJ1-2	.	CSARDLPTGGDYGYTF	TGCAGTGCTAGAGATCTCCCGACAGGGGGGGACTATGGCTACACCTTC
TRBV20-1	.	TRBJ2-5	once	CSASPWDTQETQYF	TGCAGTGCTAGTCCTTGGGATACCCAAGAGACCCAGTACTTC
TRBV30	.	TRBJ2-7	.	CAWSVFSLEQYF	TGTGCCTGGAGTGTGTTCAGTCTCGAGCAGTACTTC
TRBV20-1	.	TRBJ2-5	.	CSAGGADRETQYF	TGCAGTGCAGGGGGGGCCGATAGGGAGACCCAGTACTTC
TRBV7-2	.	TRBJ2-5	.	CASGRFQETQYF	TGTGCCAGCGGCAGGTTCCAAGAGACCCAGTACTTC
TRBV6-1	.	TRBJ2-3	.	CASSLGLDTQYF	TGTGCCAGCAGTTTGGGACTAGATACGCAGTATTTT
TRBV4-2	.	TRBJ2-3	.	CASSQEEGARTDTQYF	TGTGCCAGCAGCCAAGAGGAGGGGGCGAGAACAGATACGCAGTATTTT
TRBV20-1	.	TRBJ1-5	.	CSADSDTHNQPQHF	TGCAGTGCTGATTCGGACACCCACAATCAGCCCCAGCATTTT
TRBV3-1	.	TRBJ1-4	.	CASSQDPGDEKLFF	TGTGCCAGCAGCCAAGATCCAGGGGATGAAAAACTGTTTTTT
TRBV11-2	.	TRBJ2-1	.	CASSLGSGQFF	TGTGCCAGCAGCTTAGGGTCTGGGCAGTTCTTC